These 28 T cell receptor beta chains came from one sample sequenced in a study of graft-versus-host responses after intestinal transplantation. Method: immunoSEQ multiplex PCR; TCRdb's copy keeps in-frame clones and lacks some. The table has 55,000 to 70,000 clones, 90% to 95% seen once. The sample consisted of PBMCs, taken about 120 days after intestinal transplantation. The receptors stem from a human patient who received an intestinal transplant, so some T cells may come from the graft donor.

This clone is a singleton in its sample. V gene TRBV7-9 combines with J gene TRBJ2-5, with TRBD2 matching over 9 bases. The J call may be faulty, since TRBJ2-7 better matches the DNA end. Germline CDR1 reads SEHNR; CDR2 reads FQNEAQ (reference sequence). CDR3 length: 16 amino acids. The CDR3 nucleotides are TGTGCCAGCAGCCATCCCTTGCGGGGGGGCCTAAACGAGCAGTACTTC. Translating it yields CASSHPLRGGLNEQYF.

This clone was detected only once. The genes are TRBV29-1 and TRBJ2-5, with a tentative D call TRBD2 (5 bases). The CDR3 spans 13 residues. CDR1 is SQVTM and CDR2 is ANQGSEA in the germline V gene. Trimming took off 4 bases at V and 4 bases at J, with 13 bases between the two ends. CDR3 protein: CSVVTSGGETQYF. CDR3 nucleotide sequence: TGCAGCGTTGTGACCTCCGGAGGAGAGACCCAGTACTTC.

This rearrangement joins TRBV28 to TRBJ2-5, with TRBD1 matching over 8 bases. The CDR3 contains 14 residues. The V and J ends lost 6 bases and 3 bases, in that order; junction bases with no gene match: 6. Germline CDR1 MDHEN, CDR2 SYDVKM. The CDR3: CASSRTGYKETQYF. As DNA, the CDR3 is TGTGCCAGCAGCCGGACAGGGTACAAAGAGACCCAGTACTTC.

The CDR3 sequence: CASRLTGSSYEQYF. DNA for the CDR3: TGTGCCAGCAGGCTGACAGGGAGCTCCTACGAGCAGTACTTC. V is TRBV2 and J is TRBJ2-7, with 7 positions matching TRBD1. Germline CDR1 SNHLY, CDR2 FYNNEI. This CDR3 has 14 amino acids. Trimming at V came to 6 bases and at J to 0 bases, leaving 5 bases not matched to a gene.

The chain couples TRBV19 to TRBJ2-2, with a tentative D call TRBD2 (6 bases). Trimming cost V 3 bases and J 5 bases, with 7 bases left between them. This CDR3 spans 13 amino acids. CDR1 and CDR2 from the germline V gene are LNHDA and SQIVND (reference sequence). The CDR3 is CASSIGTTGELFF. DNA for the CDR3: TGTGCCAGTAGTATCGGGACTACCGGGGAGCTGTTTTTT.

The CDR3, as DNA: TGCGCCAGCAGCTCGACTTGGCAGGGGGCAGATACGCAGTATTTT. This gives the protein CASSSTWQGADTQYF. The chain joins TRBV5-1 to TRBJ2-3, with 7 bases identical to TRBD1. Germline loops: CDR1 SGHRS, CDR2 YFSETQ. This CDR3 comprises 15 residues. Germline trimming cut 3 bases from V and 4 bases from J; bases unmatched to any gene: 8.

The V gene is TRBV7-8, the J gene TRBJ2-7; TRBD2 matches at 10 bases. The CDR3 covers 14 residues. Looked up from germline, CDR1 is SGHVS and CDR2 is FQNEAQ. V shed 3 bases, J shed 9 bases, and the junction held 8 bases outside the gene matches. CDR3 coding DNA: TGTGCCAGCAGCTTTGGCCTAGCGGGAGTCGGGCAGTACTTC. Its translation is CASSFGLAGVGQYF.

This chain links TRBV5-1 with TRBJ2-2, with a possible D match to TRBD1 (5 bases). CDR3 size: 13 residues. Germline CDR1 is SGHRS and CDR2 is YFSETQ. Trimming pared 5 bases from V and 5 bases from J, leaving 10 bases between. The CDR3 region is CASSPGWTGELFF. The CDR3 nucleotides read TGCGCCAGCAGTCCAGGGTGGACCGGGGAGCTGTTTTTT.

This chain connects TRBV11-3 to TRBJ1-2; no clear D gene. The germline gives CDR1 SGHNT, CDR2 YENEEA. The V end lost 2 bases, the J end lost 8 bases, and 9 bases lay between the germline ends. This CDR3 comprises 12 residues. The DNA of the CDR3 is TGTGCCAGCAGCTTAAACTCTGGAGGCTACACCTTC. This sequence encodes CASSLNSGGYTF.

The chain carries TRBV19 and TRBJ1-3; D is perhaps TRBD1 (6 bases). V lost 4 bases to trimming and J lost 0 bases, with 13 bases between them. CDR3 length: 16 residues. Per the germline V gene, CDR1 is LNHDA and CDR2 is SQIVND (reference sequence). The CDR3 loop reads CASSTRQASSGNTIYF. CDR3 sequence (DNA): TGTGCCAGTAGTACTCGACAGGCCAGCTCTGGAAACACCATATATTTT.

This clone was recorded a few times. The chain uses TRBV28 and TRBJ2-5, with D possibly being TRBD1 (6 bases). V was cut by 1 base and J by 2 bases, with 17 bases left in between. The length of the CDR3 is 17 residues. CDR1 MDHEN and CDR2 SYDVKM come from the germline V gene. The CDR3: CASSLFRTTDRQETQYF. CDR3 DNA: TGTGCCAGCAGTTTATTTCGGACGACGGACAGACAAGAGACCCAGTACTTC.

The CDR3 protein is CASSLISYNSPLHF. The DNA for the CDR3 is TGTGCCAGCAGTTTGATCTCCTATAATTCACCCCTCCACTTT. The rearrangement uses TRBV5-6 and TRBJ1-6; the D is unclear. Per the germline V gene, CDR1 is SGHDT and CDR2 is YYEEEE. There are 14 residues in the CDR3. Trimming took off 5 bases at V and 0 bases at J, with 6 bases between the two ends. The full variable domain, completed using reference TRBV5-6 and TRBJ1-6, is DAGVTQSPTHLIKTRGQQVTLRCSPKSGHDTVSWYQQALGQGPQFIFQYYEEEERQRGNFPDRFSGHQFPNYSSELNVNALLLGDSALYLCASSLISYNSPLHFGNGTRLTVT.

V is TRBV7-8 and J is TRBJ1-5; tentatively, D is TRBD1 (6 bases). Trimming took 6 bases from V and 1 from J, leaving 22 bases between them. Germline lookup yields CDR1 SGHVS and CDR2 FQNEAQ. The CDR3 covers 18 residues. The CDR3 here is CASSRFAWRGASNQPQHF. In DNA form, the CDR3 reads TGTGCCAGCAGTCGTTTCGCTTGGCGGGGGGCAAGCAATCAGCCCCAGCATTTT.

The V and J genes are TRBV7-6 and TRBJ2-1; TRBD2 aligns across 12 bases. Trimming at V came to 5 bases and at J to 7 bases, leaving 9 bases not matched to a gene. Germline assignment: CDR1 SGHVS and CDR2 FNYEAQ. This CDR3 is built from 16 residues. For the CDR3, the DNA is TGTGCCAGCAGCCCGAGGGCTAGCGGGGGGGTTAATGAGCAGTTCTTC. Residues: CASSPRASGGVNEQFF.

The rearrangement links TRBV5-1 to TRBJ2-3; tentatively, D is TRBD1 (5 bases). This CDR3 has 13 residues. Germline V lookup: CDR1 SGHRS, CDR2 YFSETQ. Between the trimmed V and J ends, which lost 1 base and 4 bases, there was a span of 7 bases. CDR3 amino acids: CASSLRGADTQYF. The CDR3 bases are TGCGCCAGCAGCTTGAGGGGCGCAGATACGCAGTATTTT.

This clone turned up a few times. The V and J genes are TRBV27 and TRBJ1-2, with D tentatively TRBD1 (5 bases). This CDR3 has 13 amino acids. V shed 5 bases and J shed 5 bases, with 12 bases lying between them. Germline V lookup: CDR1 MNHEY, CDR2 SMNVEV (reference sequence). The CDR3 DNA is TGTGCCAGCAGTGGTATTCAGGGATATGGCTACACCTTC. This translates into CASSGIQGYGYTF.

The V gene is TRBV5-1, the J gene TRBJ2-7; TRBD1 or TRBD2 may be the D gene (5 bases each). The V and J ends lost 4 bases and 2 bases respectively, with 16 bases between them. Looked up from germline, CDR1 is SGHRS and CDR2 is YFSETQ. The CDR3 runs to 15 residues. The CDR3 here is CASSPRVRDPYEQYF. In DNA, the CDR3 is TGCGCCAGCAGCCCCCGGGTCAGGGACCCCTACGAGCAGTACTTC.

This chain connects TRBV5-8 to TRBJ2-5; D is undetermined. The CDR3 has 12 residues. Germline CDR1 SGHTS, CDR2 YDEGEE. Trimming removed 1 base at V and 0 bases at J, with 1 base between. For the CDR3, the DNA is TGTGCCAGCAGCTTGTACCAAGAGACCCAGTACTTC. Its protein is CASSLYQETQYF.

The chain has TRBV6-5 and TRBJ1-1; a weak D match, TRBD1 (5 bases). The V end lost 2 bases, the J end lost 3 bases, and 10 bases lay between the germline ends. Germline V CDR1 and CDR2: MNHEY, SVGAGI. This CDR3 comprises 14 residues. The CDR3 bases are TGTGCCAGCAGTTACGGGGTGGGGGACACTGAAGCTTTCTTT. Translation: CASSYGVGDTEAFF.

The gene calls are TRBV21-1 and TRBJ1-2. TRBV21-1 is annotated as a pseudogene. The CDR3 is 14 residues long. CDR3 in DNA: TGTGCCAGCAGCAGGAGGGACCCTTCCTATGGCTACACCTTC. Translated, it gives CASSRRDPSYGYTF.

This chain joins TRBV27 and TRBJ1-2; D unclear. Looked up from germline, CDR1 is MNHEY and CDR2 is SMNVEV (reference sequence). The CDR3 is 13 amino acids. Trimming shortened V by 5 bases and J by 4 bases, and 11 bases separated the two germline ends. The CDR3 sequence: CASSLRRIYGYTF. The CDR3 coding sequence is TGTGCCAGCAGTCTACGCCGAATCTATGGCTACACCTTC.

The chain carries TRBV13 and TRBJ2-7; D not resolved. V was shortened by 5 bases and J by 6 bases, with 14 bases between the two germline ends. This CDR3 has 13 residues. The germline gives CDR1 PRHDT, CDR2 FYEKMQ (reference sequence). The CDR3 DNA reads as TGTGCCAGCAGCCCTGAGTGGCTTGGCGAGCAGTACTTC. As protein: CASSPEWLGEQYF.

The gene calls are TRBV7-9 and TRBJ1-2; D unclear. Trimming stripped 0 bases from V and 4 bases from J, with 15 bases between. Looked up from germline, CDR1 is SEHNR and CDR2 is FQNEAQ (reference sequence). This CDR3 spans 16 amino acids. The chain's CDR3 is CASSLAHGTQRYGYTF. The CDR3 DNA follows: TGTGCCAGCAGCTTAGCGCACGGCACGCAGCGCTATGGCTACACCTTC.

J is TRBJ2-7 and V is TRBV18, with D perhaps given as TRBD1 or TRBD2 (6 bases each). V was clipped by 2 bases and J by 2 bases, with 13 bases between them. The CDR3 runs 15 residues. Germline V gene lookup returns CDR1 KGHSH and CDR2 LQKENI. The CDR3 DNA follows: TGTGCCAGCTCACCAGAGGGGGGAATTCCCTACGAGCAGTACTTC. It yields the protein CASSPEGGIPYEQYF.

The chain couples TRBV5-4 to TRBJ2-4; D is undetermined. Deletions cut 3 bases from V and 5 bases from J, with 18 bases between. The CDR3 sequence is 16 residues long. In germline, CDR1 is SGHNT, CDR2 YYREEE (reference sequence). The CDR3 DNA is TGTGCCAGCAGCTCCCCCGGGCGCACCCGAGAAAACATTCAGTACTTC. The encoded protein is CASSSPGRTRENIQYF.

This clone has just a few counts. The chain has TRBV25-1 and TRBJ2-5; D perhaps matches TRBD2 (5 bases). V lost 6 bases and J 5 bases, leaving 16 bases between the germline ends. Germline CDR1 MGHDK, CDR2 SYGVNS. The CDR3 runs to 14 residues. The CDR3 nucleotides are TGTGCCAGCAGCTCCTCTTATGGGGAGGAGACCCAGTACTTC. It translates to CASSSSYGEETQYF.

V usage is TRBV11-2 and J usage is TRBJ1-2; weak D call: TRBD1 (5 bases). There are 15 residues in the CDR3. Per germline, CDR1 SGHAT and CDR2 FQNNGV. Trimming took off 2 bases at V and 0 bases at J, with 10 bases between the two ends. Here the CDR3 reads CASSLWRDPNYGYTF. CDR3 coding DNA: TGTGCCAGCAGCTTATGGCGGGACCCTAACTATGGCTACACCTTC.

The rearrangement joins TRBV5-1 to TRBJ2-1; D possibly corresponds to TRBD2 (6 bases). The CDR3 has 12 residues. Germline-derived CDR1 and CDR2 are SGHRS and YFSETQ. Trimming took off 6 bases at V and 3 bases at J, with 7 bases between the two ends. The CDR3 sequence is CASMRDYNEQFF. The CDR3 nucleotides are TGCGCCAGCATGCGGGACTACAATGAGCAGTTCTTC.